A selection of T cell receptor beta chains follows, all from one sample in a study of regulatory T cells in long-lasting Graves disease. One entry per CDR3 protein, called by TCRdb with MiXCR from the multiplex PCR reads. The table lists some 450,000 distinct CDR3 sequences, around 17% of them singletons. This same sample was also taken into another study, of T cells in Graves' hyperthyroidism and ophthalmopathy.

The sequencing used peripheral blood mononuclear cells (PBMCs), collected at new diagnosis, from a patient treated with antithyroid drugs. The receptors shown here come from a woman aged 25-40 years with Graves disease. Both conserved end residues are part of each CDR3. The D gene is left open where the match is weak. Clone size is given for some rows only: seen once, a few or many times, or a class if the clone is expanded.

j_call | clone_size | d_call | v_call | cdr3_aa | cdr3_nt
TRBJ1-6 | few | - | TRBV12-3/TRBV12-4 | CASSSQNSELLHF | TGTGCCAGCAGTTCCCAGAACAGCGAGTTACTCCACTTT
TRBJ2-1 | - | - | TRBV7-9 | CASSLPEGEQFF | TGTGCCAGCAGCTTACCGGAAGGTGAGCAGTTCTTC
TRBJ1-2 | many | - | TRBV7-9 | CASSLKGLVYGYTF | TGTGCCAGCAGCTTAAAGGGTTTAGTCTATGGCTACACCTTC
TRBJ2-1 | - | TRBD2 | TRBV7-9 | CASSLAGRGGPVTNEQFF | TGTGCCAGCAGCTTAGCAGGGAGGGGCGGACCGGTGACCAATGAGCAGTTCTTC
TRBJ2-5 | many | TRBD1 | TRBV6-2/TRBV6-3 | CASSGQGVNQETQYF | TGTGCCAGCAGCGGACAGGGGGTAAATCAAGAGACCCAGTACTTC
TRBJ1-5 | many | - | TRBV6-1 | CASSPGGARSISNQPQHF | TGTGCCAGCAGTCCGGGCGGGGCCAGATCAATTAGCAATCAGCCCCAGCATTTT
TRBJ1-5 | - | - | TRBV16 | CASSQPWNSNQPQHF | TGTGCCAGCAGCCAACCGTGGAATAGCAATCAGCCCCAGCATTTT
TRBJ1-5 | many | TRBD1 | TRBV28 | CASTLRDRTQPQHF | TGTGCCAGCACCCTAAGGGACAGAACTCAGCCCCAGCATTTT
TRBJ2-6 | few | - | TRBV6-5 | CASSYRDWANVLTF | TGTGCCAGCAGTTACCGGGACTGGGCCAACGTCCTGACTTTC
TRBJ2-7 | many | TRBD1 | TRBV12-3/TRBV12-4 | CASSSTGGESLYEQYF | TGTGCCAGCAGTTCTACAGGGGGCGAGTCTCTCTACGAGCAGTACTTC
TRBJ1-2 | many | TRBD1 | TRBV29-1 | CSVAPGQINYGYTF | TGCAGCGTTGCTCCGGGACAGATAAACTATGGCTACACCTTC
TRBJ2-6 | - | - | TRBV6-1 | CASEGNSGANVLTF | TGTGCCAGTGAGGGGAACTCTGGGGCCAACGTCCTGACTTTC
TRBJ2-2 | many | - | TRBV6-5 | CASSYSGSGYGELFF | TGTGCCAGCAGTTACTCGGGGAGTGGGTACGGGGAGCTGTTTTTT
TRBJ2-1 | once | - | TRBV6-2/TRBV6-3 | CASSSSGSRAYNEQFF | TGTGCCAGCAGCAGTAGCGGCAGCCGAGCATACAATGAGCAGTTCTTC
TRBJ1-4 | many | - | TRBV7-2 | CASSLGSRASSEMFF | TGTGCCAGCAGCTTAGGGTCTCGGGCCTCCTCGGAGATGTTTTTT
TRBJ2-7 | many | TRBD1 | TRBV18 | CASSSSRTGSYF | TGTGCCAGCTCGTCCAGCCGGACAGGGTCCTACTTC
TRBJ2-7 | - | - | TRBV29-1 | CSVSPGRSSYNEQYF | TGCAGCGTTTCTCCGGGACGTAGCTCCTACAATGAGCAGTACTTC
TRBJ2-1 | many | - | TRBV29-1 | CSVGGGPSYNEQFF | TGCAGCGTTGGAGGGGGGCCCTCCTACAATGAGCAGTTCTTC
TRBJ2-3 | many | - | TRBV18 | CASSPPWSTDIIADTQYF | TGTGCCAGCTCACCACCTTGGTCGACCGATATTATAGCAGATACGCAGTATTTT
TRBJ2-1 | many | - | TRBV27 | CASRTSNEQFF | TGTGCCAGCAGAACAAGCAATGAGCAGTTCTTC
TRBJ2-6 | few | - | TRBV28 | CASTNSGANVLTF | TGTGCCAGCACCAACTCTGGGGCCAACGTCCTGACTTTC
TRBJ2-7 | many | TRBD2 | TRBV28 | CAIHPPLTSGIMYF | TGTGCCATCCACCCCCCCCTGACTAGCGGGATAATGTACTTC
TRBJ2-5 | - | TRBD1 | TRBV28 | CASSPLYGTAKETQYF | TGTGCCAGCAGTCCACTATATGGGACAGCCAAAGAGACCCAGTACTTC
TRBJ1-1 | - | TRBD1 | TRBV6-5 | CASSLGRDRVSEWSTEAFF | TGTGCCAGCAGTTTGGGACGGGACAGGGTATCGGAGTGGAGCACTGAAGCTTTCTTT
TRBJ2-6 | - | - | TRBV28 | CASSSFLPHNSGANVLTF | TGTGCCAGCAGTTCGTTCCTGCCCCATAACTCTGGGGCCAACGTCCTGACTTTC
TRBJ2-2 | - | - | TRBV20-1 | CSASGGPQPGELFF | TGCAGTGCTAGTGGGGGGCCCCAGCCTGGGGAGCTGTTTTTT
TRBJ2-7 | few | - | TRBV3-1 | CASSQSQGSYEQYF | TGTGCCAGCAGCCAAAGCCAGGGTTCCTACGAGCAGTACTTC
TRBJ2-2 | many | TRBD2 | TRBV6-2/TRBV6-3 | CASSYRVAGGPGTGELFF | TGTGCCAGCAGTTACAGGGTGGCGGGAGGGCCCGGGACCGGGGAGCTGTTTTTT
TRBJ2-1 | - | - | TRBV2 | CASNRNGEQFF | TGTGCCAGCAACCGTAATGGTGAGCAGTTCTTC
TRBJ2-1 | many | - | TRBV18 | CASSRDQVEFF | TGTGCCAGCTCACGGGACCAGGTTGAGTTCTTC
TRBJ2-7 | many | - | TRBV27 | CASRSRDNEQYF | TGTGCCAGCAGATCCCGGGACAACGAGCAGTACTTC
TRBJ2-1 | - | - | TRBV2 | CASAEDGQFF | TGTGCCAGCGCCGAGGACGGGCAGTTCTTC
TRBJ2-1 | many | - | TRBV5-1 | CASSLRGSSSYNEQFF | TGCGCCAGCAGCTTAAGGGGGTCGAGCTCCTACAATGAGCAGTTCTTC
TRBJ2-2 | few | TRBD1 | TRBV6-1 | CASKTTGGFTGELFF | TGTGCCAGCAAAACGACAGGGGGCTTCACCGGGGAGCTGTTTTTT
TRBJ1-1 | many | - | TRBV7-2 | CASSLLGFNTEAFF | TGTGCCAGCAGCTTACTGGGATTCAACACTGAAGCTTTCTTT
TRBJ2-3 | many | TRBD2 | TRBV29-1 | CSVAPLAGGPTDTQYF | TGCAGCGTTGCCCCACTAGCGGGAGGGCCGACAGATACGCAGTATTTT
TRBJ2-7 | many | TRBD2 | TRBV7-2 | CASSRTSGSQSSYEQYF | TGTGCCAGCAGCCGGACTAGCGGGAGTCAAAGCTCCTACGAGCAGTACTTC
TRBJ2-1 | - | TRBD1 | TRBV4-1 | CASSQRTGGRDEQFF | TGCGCCAGCAGCCAAAGGACAGGGGGGCGTGATGAGCAGTTCTTC
TRBJ2-7 | many | - | TRBV11-2 | CASSPLSRVGRYEQYF | TGTGCCAGCAGCCCACTCTCGAGGGTGGGAAGATACGAGCAGTACTTC
TRBJ2-5 | many | - | TRBV5-1 | CASGAGSSAETQYF | TGCGCCAGCGGGGCGGGAAGTAGTGCAGAGACCCAGTACTTC
TRBJ2-7 | many | - | TRBV30 | CAWNPGSYEQYF | TGTGCCTGGAATCCGGGTTCCTACGAGCAGTACTTC
TRBJ2-3 | many | TRBD1 | TRBV28 | CASSSGTGGSDTQYF | TGTGCCAGCAGCTCCGGGACAGGGGGTTCAGATACGCAGTATTTT
TRBJ1-5 | - | TRBD1 | TRBV11-2 | CASSPTGTGVPQPQHF | TGTGCCAGCAGCCCAACCGGGACAGGGGTCCCTCAGCCCCAGCATTTT
TRBJ2-2 | many | TRBD1 | TRBV5-5 | CASSSPGGQGAGELFF | TGTGCCAGCAGCTCCCCCGGGGGACAGGGTGCCGGGGAGCTGTTTTTT
TRBJ1-1 | many | - | TRBV19 | CASSRRQAGVTLNTEAFF | TGTGCCAGTAGTCGGCGGCAAGCAGGGGTCACATTGAACACTGAAGCTTTCTTT
TRBJ2-1 | many | TRBD2 | TRBV20-1 | CSAAQTSGYPLF | TGCAGTGCTGCCCAGACTAGCGGCTATCCGCTCTTC
TRBJ1-5 | many | - | TRBV12-3/TRBV12-4 | CASSGVYSNNQPQHF | TGTGCCAGCAGTGGTGTGTACAGCAACAATCAGCCCCAGCATTTT
TRBJ1-5 | few | - | TRBV18 | CASSPLGAVSNQPQHF | TGTGCCAGCTCACCACTCGGGGCGGTGAGCAATCAGCCCCAGCATTTT